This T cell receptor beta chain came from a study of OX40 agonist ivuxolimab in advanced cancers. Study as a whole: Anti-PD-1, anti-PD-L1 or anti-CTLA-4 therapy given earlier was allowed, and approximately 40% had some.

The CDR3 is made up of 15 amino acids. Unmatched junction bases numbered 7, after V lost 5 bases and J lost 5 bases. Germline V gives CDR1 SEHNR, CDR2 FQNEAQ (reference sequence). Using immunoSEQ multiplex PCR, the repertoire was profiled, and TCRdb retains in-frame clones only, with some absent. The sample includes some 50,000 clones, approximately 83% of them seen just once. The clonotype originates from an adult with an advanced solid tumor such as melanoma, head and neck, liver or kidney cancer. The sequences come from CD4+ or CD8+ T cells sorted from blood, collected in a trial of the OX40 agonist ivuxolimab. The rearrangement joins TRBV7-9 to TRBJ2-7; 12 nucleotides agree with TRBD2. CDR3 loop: CASSLGTSGLNEQYF. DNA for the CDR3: TGTGCCAGCAGCCTCGGGACTAGCGGGCTCAACGAGCAGTACTTC.